One and the same sample provided the 18 T cell receptor beta chains below, sequenced in a study of control samples from healthy donors and cancer patients. Here immunoSEQ multiplex PCR was the method, and the copy in TCRdb shows in-frame clones only, minus some. Among some 130,000 clones listed, about nine tenths were seen once. Sequences were obtained from blood. Receptor source: a woman aged 45-60 years in good health.

The rearrangement joins TRBV5-1 to TRBJ1-1; 9 bases line up with TRBD1. Germline V gene lookup returns CDR1 SGHRS and CDR2 YFSETQ. The CDR3 length is 16 residues. V was pared by 2 bases and J by 2 bases, with 7 bases of the junction left unmatched. CDR3 sequence reads: CASSLGLGQGNTEAFF. The CDR3 DNA is TGCGCCAGCAGCTTAGGATTGGGACAGGGAAACACTGAAGCTTTCTTT.

The count of this clone is one. The rearrangement links TRBV16 to TRBJ1-5; D is ambiguous. The CDR3 is 17 amino acids. Trimming cost V 4 bases and J 4 bases, with 20 bases left between them. The germline V gene has CDR1 KGHSY and CDR2 FQNENV. The CDR3 here is CASSLRRGFVGNQPQHF. DNA of the CDR3: TGTGCCAGCAGCCTTAGAAGAGGGTTTGTAGGAAATCAGCCCCAGCATTTT.

This clone was counted only a few times. This chain uses TRBV2 with TRBJ1-6, with 7 bases lining up with TRBD1. From germline, CDR1 is SNHLY and CDR2 FYNNEI. The CDR3 runs 14 residues. Germline trimming cut 4 bases from V and 7 bases from J; bases unmatched to any gene: 4. The CDR3 DNA follows: TGTGCCAGCAGTGCCGGGACAGTAAATTCACCCCTCCACTTT. Translating it yields CASSAGTVNSPLHF.

The rearrangement joins TRBV6-4 to TRBJ2-1; 9 bases are shared with TRBD1. V dropped 0 bases and J dropped 8; count of bases not matched to a gene: 5. This CDR3 has 15 amino acids. The germline V gene has CDR1 MRHNA and CDR2 SNTAGT. The CDR3 is CASSDSTGGSYEQFF. CDR3 in DNA: TGTGCCAGCAGTGACTCGACAGGGGGAAGCTATGAGCAGTTCTTC.

The chain combines TRBV6-2 or TRBV6-3 with TRBJ1-2; D is unclear. V was clipped by 6 bases and J by 8 bases, with 19 bases between them. Germline CDR1 reads MNHEY; CDR2 reads SVGEGT. There are 14 residues in the CDR3. This chain's CDR3 is CASSSIERAVGYTF. The DNA of the CDR3 is TGTGCCAGCAGCTCCATCGAGCGGGCGGTAGGCTACACCTTC.

The rearrangement joins TRBV28 to TRBJ1-1, with D possibly TRBD1 on 6 matching bases. This CDR3 is built from 16 residues. The V end was cut by 3 bases, the J end by 0 bases, with 14 bases between. Germline CDR1 is MDHEN and CDR2 is SYDVKM. CDR3 DNA sequence: TGTGCCAGCAGTTTTTCCCGGACAGTCTTGAACACTGAAGCTTTCTTT. This codes for CASSFSRTVLNTEAFF.

The chain carries TRBV6-2 or TRBV6-3 and TRBJ1-5; possible D gene TRBD1, 6 bases. Trimming removed 6 bases at V and 0 bases at J, with 21 bases between. This CDR3 is built from 18 residues. Germline V gene sequence: CDR1 MNHEY, CDR2 SVGEGT. In DNA, the CDR3 is TGTGCCAGCAGCCGACTACCTGTGACAGGTTATAGCAATCAGCCCCAGCATTTT. Its protein product is CASSRLPVTGYSNQPQHF.

V is TRBV28 and J is TRBJ1-1; TRBD1 matches 8 bases. The CDR3 length is 18 residues. Germline CDR1 and CDR2: MDHEN and SYDVKM. V lost 1 base to trimming and J lost 0 bases; unmatched junction nucleotides: 10. The CDR3 loop is CASSLSLAGGDMNTEAFF. CDR3 sequence (DNA): TGTGCCAGCAGTTTATCTTTGGCAGGGGGCGACATGAACACTGAAGCTTTCTTT.

The CDR3 sequence is CATSSPGTGSEETQYF. The DNA for the CDR3 is TGTGCCACCAGTTCACCCGGGACAGGGTCTGAGGAGACCCAGTACTTC. The J gene is TRBJ2-5, the V gene TRBV24-1, with TRBD1 matching 9 bases. V lost 6 bases to trimming and J lost 5 bases; unmatched junction nucleotides: 12. Germline assignment: CDR1 KGHDR and CDR2 SFDVKD. The CDR3 consists of 16 residues.

This chain links TRBV7-2 with TRBJ1-1; 8 positions agree with TRBD1. The CDR3 runs to 15 residues. In germline, CDR1 is SGHTA, CDR2 FQGNSA. V trimming: 6 bases; J trimming: 4 bases; junction bases outside the gene matches: 10. The CDR3 nucleotides are TGTGCCAGCAGTCAGGACAGGGTCATAGTCACTGAAGCTTTCTTT. Amino acid sequence: CASSQDRVIVTEAFF.

This chain links TRBV7-6 with TRBJ2-1; TRBD2 agrees at 8 bases. CDR1 and CDR2 (germline): SGHVS, FNYEAQ. Losses at the gene ends were 5 bases for V and 7 bases for J; bases not matched to a gene: 4. The CDR3 contains 13 residues. CDR3 amino acids: CASSTGGPNEQFF. CDR3 in DNA: TGTGCCAGCAGCACGGGGGGGCCTAATGAGCAGTTCTTC.

The J gene is TRBJ1-2, the V gene TRBV29-1; D is unclear. The CDR3 sequence is 13 residues long. V lost 3 bases to trimming and J lost 4 bases, with 12 bases between them. The germline CDR1 and CDR2 sequences are SQVTM and ANQGSEA. The CDR3 nucleotides read TGCAGCGTTGAGAGGTCAGGTCCCTATGGCTACACCTTC. Protein: CSVERSGPYGYTF.

The chain is built from TRBV29-1 and TRBJ1-2; TRBD1 might be the D (5 bases). The CDR3 extends over 12 amino acids. V lost 2 bases to trimming and J lost 8 bases, with 12 bases between them. CDR1 is SQVTM, CDR2 ANQGSEA, per germline. The DNA of the CDR3 is TGCAGCGTTGAACGGGGGACGGACGGCTACACCTTC. Residues: CSVERGTDGYTF. Full variable domain (remainder filled in from reference TRBV29-1 and TRBJ1-2): SAVISQKPSRDICQRGTSLTIQCQVDSQVTMMFWYRQQPGQSLTLIATANQGSEATYESGFVIDKFPISRPNLTFSTLTVSNMSPEDSSIYLCSVERGTDGYTFGSGTRLTVV.

The J gene is TRBJ2-1, the V gene TRBV19; 11 nucleotides align to TRBD2. V was clipped by 4 bases and J by 7 bases; unmatched bases: 15. CDR3 length equals 18 residues. The germline gives CDR1 LNHDA, CDR2 SQIVND (reference sequence). CDR3 nucleotide sequence: TGTGCCAGTAGTAGTTCCCCTTCGGTAGCGGGAGGGGGAAATGAGCAGTTCTTC. This sequence encodes CASSSSPSVAGGGNEQFF. The full variable domain, rest sourced from reference TRBV19 and TRBJ2-1, is DGGITQSPKYLFRKEGQNVTLSCEQNLNHDAMYWYRQDPGQGLRLIYYSQIVNDFQKGDIAEGYSVSREKKESFPLTVTSAQKNPTAFYLCASSSSPSVAGGGNEQFFGPGTRLTVL.

This rearrangement joins TRBV4-2 to TRBJ1-1; TRBD1 agrees at 7 bases. With V trimmed by 2 bases and J by 5 bases, 8 bases remained unmatched. The CDR3 spans 15 residues. Looked up from germline, CDR1 is LGHNA and CDR2 is YNFKEQ. CDR3 in amino acids: CASSQQGGADTEAFF. The CDR3 DNA is TGTGCCAGCAGCCAACAGGGGGGGGCGGATACTGAAGCTTTCTTT.

This chain links TRBV30 with TRBJ1-5, with no clear D. This CDR3 is 13 amino acids long. Germline-derived CDR1 and CDR2 are GTSNPN and SVGIG (reference sequence). The V and J ends lost 0 bases and 1 base respectively, with 4 bases between them. The CDR3 region has the DNA TGTGCCTGGAGTGTACAGAGCAATCAGCCCCAGCATTTT. Its protein is CAWSVQSNQPQHF.

The chain is built from TRBV28 and TRBJ2-1; D is possibly TRBD2 (5 bases). V shed 3 bases and J shed 3 bases, with 12 bases lying between them. Looked up from germline, CDR1 is MDHEN and CDR2 is SYDVKM. The CDR3 extends over 15 amino acids. The CDR3 bases are TGTGCCAGCAGTTTCGTGGGCGGGCTCTACAATGAGCAGTTCTTC. Its translation is CASSFVGGLYNEQFF. Full variable domain (rest looked up from reference TRBV28 and TRBJ2-1): DVKVTQSSRYLVKRTGEKVFLECVQDMDHENMFWYRQDPGLGLRLIYFSYDVKMKEKGDIPEGYSVSREKKERFSLILESASTNQTSMYLCASSFVGGLYNEQFFGPGTRLTVL.

V usage is TRBV5-6 and J usage is TRBJ1-6; tentative D call: TRBD1 (6 bases). CDR1 is SGHDT and CDR2 is YYEEEE in the germline V gene. The V end lost 7 bases, the J end lost 6 bases, and 20 bases lay between the germline ends. The length of the CDR3 is 16 residues. The CDR3, as DNA: TGTGCCAGCTCCCATATGGTGGGACAAACTAATTCACCCCTCCACTTT. This encodes CASSHMVGQTNSPLHF.